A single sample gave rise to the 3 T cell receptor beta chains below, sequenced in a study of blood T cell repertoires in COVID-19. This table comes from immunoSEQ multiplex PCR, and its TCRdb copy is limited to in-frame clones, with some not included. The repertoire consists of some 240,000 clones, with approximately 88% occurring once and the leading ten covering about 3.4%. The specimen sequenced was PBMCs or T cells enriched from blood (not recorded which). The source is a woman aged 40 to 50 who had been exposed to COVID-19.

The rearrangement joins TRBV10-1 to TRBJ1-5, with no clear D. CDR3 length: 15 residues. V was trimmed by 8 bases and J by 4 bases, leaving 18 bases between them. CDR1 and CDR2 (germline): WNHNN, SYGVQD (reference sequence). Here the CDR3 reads CASVQPEPLNQPQHF. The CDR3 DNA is TGCGCCAGCGTACAACCAGAACCTTTGAATCAGCCCCAGCATTTT.

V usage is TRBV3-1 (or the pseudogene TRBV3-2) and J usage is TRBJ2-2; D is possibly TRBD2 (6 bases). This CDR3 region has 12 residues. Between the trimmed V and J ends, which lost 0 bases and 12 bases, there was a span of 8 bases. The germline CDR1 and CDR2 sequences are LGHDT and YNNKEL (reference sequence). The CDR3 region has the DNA TGTGCCAGCAGCCAAGAGCGGGGAAAGCTGTTTTTT. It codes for CASSQERGKLFF.

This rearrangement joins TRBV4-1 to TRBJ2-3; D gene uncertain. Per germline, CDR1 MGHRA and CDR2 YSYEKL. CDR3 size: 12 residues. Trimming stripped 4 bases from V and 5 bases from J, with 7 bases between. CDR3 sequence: CASSPNRDTQYF. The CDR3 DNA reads TGCGCCAGCAGCCCCAATAGAGATACGCAGTATTTT.